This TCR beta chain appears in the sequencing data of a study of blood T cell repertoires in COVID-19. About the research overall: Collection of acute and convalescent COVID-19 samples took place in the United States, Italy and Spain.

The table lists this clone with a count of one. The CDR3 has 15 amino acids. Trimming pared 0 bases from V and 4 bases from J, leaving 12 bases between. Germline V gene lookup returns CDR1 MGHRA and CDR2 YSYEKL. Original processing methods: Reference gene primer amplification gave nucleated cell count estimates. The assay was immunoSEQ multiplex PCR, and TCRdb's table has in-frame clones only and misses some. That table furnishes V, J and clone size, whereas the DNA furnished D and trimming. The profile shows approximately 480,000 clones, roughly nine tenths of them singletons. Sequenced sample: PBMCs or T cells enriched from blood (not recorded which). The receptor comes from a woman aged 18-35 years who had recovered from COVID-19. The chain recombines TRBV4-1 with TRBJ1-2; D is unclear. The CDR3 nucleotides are TGCGCCAGCAGCCAAGAGAGAGGGCGTTTCTATGGCTACACCTTC. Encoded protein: CASSQERGRFYGYTF.